A single sample is the source of the 27 T cell receptor beta chains below, sequenced in a study of blood T cell repertoires in COVID-19. Repertoires were generated with immunoSEQ multiplex PCR, while TCRdb's copy carries only in-frame clones and drops some. The repertoire holds 350,000 or so clones, with roughly 90% as singletons. The source material was PBMCs or T cells enriched from blood (not recorded which). These receptors all stem from a woman younger than 45 who had recovered from COVID-19.

The chain links TRBV28 to TRBJ1-5; 7 bases fit TRBD1. V gave up 6 bases and J gave up 0 bases; unmatched junction bases: 5. Germline V gene lookup returns CDR1 MDHEN and CDR2 SYDVKM. This CDR3 spans 15 amino acids. The CDR3 loop is CASSHRGNSNQPQHF. The DNA of the CDR3 is TGTGCCAGCAGCCACAGGGGTAATAGCAATCAGCCCCAGCATTTT.

The chain has TRBV28 and TRBJ1-1, with D possibly being TRBD1 (5 bases). V lost 5 bases, J lost 7 bases, and 8 bases lay in between. In germline, CDR1 is MDHEN, CDR2 SYDVKM. This CDR3 spans 11 amino acids. CDR3 DNA: TGTGCCAGCAGTGGACACGTTGAAGCTTTCTTT. It yields the protein CASSGHVEAFF.

On this clone: Germline and junction disagree at one end, which may indicate a read error. The gene calls are TRBV9 and TRBJ2-7; TRBD1 matches at 10 bases. The CDR3 runs to 14 residues. Germline-derived CDR1 and CDR2 are SGDLS and YYNGEE. CDR3 protein: CASSVGGTGEERYF. CDR3 sequence (DNA): TGTGCCAGCAGCGTAGGTGGGACAGGGGAGGAGCGGTACTTC.

V and J are TRBV6-5 and TRBJ1-5; tentatively, D is TRBD1 (6 bases). The V end lost 6 bases, the J end lost 2 bases, and 14 bases lay between the germline ends. Germline V gene sequence: CDR1 MNHEY, CDR2 SVGAGI. The CDR3 spans 15 residues. The CDR3 DNA follows: TGTGCCAGCAGGCAGGGCAGGGGTGGCAATCAGCCCCAGCATTTT. Translated, it gives CASRQGRGGNQPQHF.

This clone appeared a few times. This rearrangement joins TRBV5-1 to TRBJ1-4; TRBD1 aligns across 9 bases. Trimming removed 1 base from V and 5 bases from J; junction bases left unmatched: 3. From germline, CDR1 is SGHRS and CDR2 YFSETQ. The length of the CDR3 is 15 residues. CDR3 loop: CASSLRDRVNEKLFF. For the CDR3, the DNA is TGCGCCAGCAGCTTGAGGGACAGGGTAAATGAAAAACTGTTTTTT.

The chain joins TRBV27 to TRBJ2-1; D gene unclear. Germline CDR1 reads MNHEY; CDR2 reads SMNVEV (reference sequence). CDR3 length: 13 residues. V was cut by 5 bases and J by 10 bases, with 15 bases left in between. The CDR3 protein is CASSKLEFWEQFF. The CDR3 DNA reads as TGTGCCAGCAGTAAACTCGAATTTTGGGAGCAGTTCTTC.

The chain combines TRBV5-4 with TRBJ2-1; 7 positions match TRBD2. V shed 3 bases, J shed 8 bases, and the junction held 8 bases outside the gene matches. Germline CDR1 is SGHNT and CDR2 is YYREEE (reference sequence). The CDR3 totals 14 residues. The CDR3 here is CASSWVGGSDEQFF. DNA for the CDR3: TGTGCCAGCAGCTGGGTGGGCGGGAGCGATGAGCAGTTCTTC.

The V and J genes are TRBV18 and TRBJ2-7; TRBD1 aligns across 10 bases. With V trimmed by 3 bases and J by 5 bases, 1 base remained unmatched. This CDR3 spans 13 amino acids. The germline CDR1 and CDR2 sequences are KGHSH and LQKENI. CDR3 DNA sequence: TGTGCCAGCTCACCCGGGACAGGGGACGAGCAGTACTTC. Its translation: CASSPGTGDEQYF.

The chain recombines TRBV4-1 with TRBJ1-3; 9 bases map to TRBD1. V gave up 1 base and J gave up 7 bases; unmatched junction bases: 8. The germline gives CDR1 MGHRA, CDR2 YSYEKL. CDR3 length: 16 amino acids. The CDR3 DNA sequence: TGCGCCAGCAGCCAAGGGGACAGGGTTTATGGGAACACCATATATTTT. Amino acids: CASSQGDRVYGNTIYF.

This chain uses TRBV6-5 with TRBJ1-1, with D possibly being TRBD1 (6 bases). CDR3 size: 14 residues. Trimming left V 4 bases short and J 0 bases short, with 9 bases between. Germline CDR1 and CDR2: MNHEY and SVGAGI. This CDR3 is CASSWTVMNTEAFF. The CDR3 DNA reads TGTGCCAGCAGTTGGACAGTTATGAACACTGAAGCTTTCTTT.

This clone appeared a single time. The chain has TRBV19 and TRBJ1-3; a weak D match, TRBD1 (6 bases). V gave up 4 bases and J gave up 0 bases, with 13 bases separating them. The germline CDR1 and CDR2 sequences are LNHDA and SQIVND (reference sequence). This CDR3 region has 16 residues. The CDR3 coding sequence is TGTGCCAGTAGTAGTCCCAGGACAGCCTCTGGAAACACCATATATTTT. It is translated as CASSSPRTASGNTIYF.

This clone was observed once. This chain connects TRBV10-3 to TRBJ2-1; no reliable D call. Germline CDR1 is ENHRY and CDR2 is SYGVKD. The ends were cut back, 2 bases at V and 5 bases at J, with 4 bases in the middle. The CDR3 length is 12 residues. The CDR3 DNA reads as TGTGCCATCAGTGAGAGCGACAATGAGCAGTTCTTC. This codes for CAISESDNEQFF.

The CDR3, as DNA: TGTGCCAGCAGCTTGGCGGCCCGGGGTTTAGGTTATGGCTACACCTTC. Translating gives CASSLAARGLGYGYTF. V gene TRBV5-8 combines with J gene TRBJ1-2; D uncertain. The germline V and J ends were trimmed by 0 bases and 5 bases, with 17 bases remaining between them. CDR3 length equals 16 residues. Germline CDR1 is SGHTS and CDR2 is YDEGEE.

V usage is TRBV19 and J usage is TRBJ1-5; 7 nucleotides line up with TRBD1. This CDR3 comprises 12 residues. The germline CDR1 and CDR2 sequences are LNHDA and SQIVND (reference sequence). After removal of 7 bases from V and 7 bases from J, the junction contained 4 bases not matched to a gene. CDR3 protein: CASTHRGQPQHF. The CDR3 bases are TGTGCCAGTACTCACAGGGGCCAGCCCCAGCATTTT.

The V gene is TRBV18, the J gene TRBJ2-6; D perhaps matches TRBD1 (5 bases). CDR1 is KGHSH and CDR2 is LQKENI in the germline V gene. V was pared by 3 bases and J by 4 bases, with 10 bases between. CDR3 length equals 15 residues. The CDR3 DNA follows: TGTGCCAGCTCACCGCAGGGTTCCGGGGCCAACGTCCTGACTTTC. As protein: CASSPQGSGANVLTF. The full variable domain, with the rest looked up from reference TRBV18 and TRBJ2-6, is NAGVMQNPRHLVRRRGQEARLRCSPMKGHSHVYWYRQLPEEGLKFMVYLQKENIIDESGMPKERFSAEFPKEGPSILRIQQVVRGDSAAYFCASSPQGSGANVLTFGAGSRLTVL.

This chain uses TRBV12-3 or TRBV12-4 with TRBJ1-1, with no clear D. V shed 6 bases and J shed 6 bases, with 8 bases lying between them. CDR3 length: 11 residues. The CDR3 coding sequence is TGTGCCAGCAGCCGGGTGGCTGAAGCTTTCTTT. Translation: CASSRVAEAFF.

In this sample, this clone turned up once. The rearrangement uses TRBV4-2 and TRBJ2-1; 13 bases are shared with TRBD2. The CDR3 runs to 17 residues. Trimming at V came to 3 bases and at J to 6 bases, leaving 8 bases not matched to a gene. The V gene's germline CDR1 is LGHNA and CDR2 YNFKEQ. CDR3 bases: TGTGCCAGCAGCCAGTCCAGGACTAGCGGGGGTCTCAATGAGCAGTTCTTC. The encoded protein is CASSQSRTSGGLNEQFF.

The chain has TRBV30 and TRBJ1-2; 9 bases match TRBD1. The CDR3 has 13 amino acids. Losses at the gene ends were 2 bases for V and 4 bases for J; bases not matched to a gene: 2. CDR1 GTSNPN and CDR2 SVGIG come from the germline V gene (reference sequence). CDR3 sequence (DNA): TGTGCCTGGAGTACGACAGGGGGCTATGGCTACACCTTC. The encoded protein is CAWSTTGGYGYTF.

The gene calls are TRBV19 and TRBJ2-5; D remains ambiguous. Trimming cost V 5 bases and J 2 bases, with 6 bases left between them. From germline, CDR1 is LNHDA and CDR2 SQIVND (reference sequence). The CDR3 has 12 residues. For the CDR3, the DNA is TGTGCCAGTAGTGATAGTCAAGAGACCCAGTACTTC. Translated: CASSDSQETQYF.

The chain employs TRBV6-5 and TRBJ2-7; D remains ambiguous. The germline V gene encodes CDR1 MNHEY and CDR2 SVGAGI. The germline V and J ends were trimmed by 0 bases and 12 bases, with 15 bases remaining between them. The CDR3 runs to 13 residues. CDR3 sequence (DNA): TGTGCCAGCAGTTACTCGAGAACAGCCTTTCGGTACTTC. Protein: CASSYSRTAFRYF.

The table lists this clone with a count of one. The chain employs TRBV28 and TRBJ1-6; a possible D gene is TRBD1 (5 bases). The CDR3 length is 14 residues. Germline V gene sequence: CDR1 MDHEN, CDR2 SYDVKM. Between the trimmed V and J ends, which lost 3 bases and 7 bases, there was a span of 10 bases. CDR3 in amino acids: CASSFGGSNSPLHF. DNA of the CDR3: TGTGCCAGCAGTTTCGGGGGGAGCAATTCACCCCTCCACTTT.

This chain links TRBV28 with TRBJ2-7, with 8 bases lining up with TRBD1. The germline V gene has CDR1 MDHEN and CDR2 SYDVKM. J lost 2 bases, V lost 6 bases, and 6 bases had no gene match. The CDR3 is 14 amino acids. Here the CDR3 reads CASSPGGRPYEQYF. CDR3 DNA: TGTGCCAGCAGCCCAGGGGGCAGACCCTACGAGCAGTACTTC.

The chain employs TRBV2 and TRBJ1-2; 7 nucleotides align to TRBD1. Trimming at V came to 2 bases and at J to 4 bases, leaving 7 bases not matched to a gene. The CDR3 sequence is 15 residues long. Germline V gene lookup returns CDR1 SNHLY and CDR2 FYNNEI. As DNA, the CDR3 is TGTGCCAGCAGTGAAAAAGGGACAGAAGTCTATGGCTACACCTTC. Protein sequence: CASSEKGTEVYGYTF.

V and J are TRBV28 and TRBJ2-1; 9 bases are a match to TRBD1. V was pared by 5 bases and J by 3 bases, with 5 bases of the junction left unmatched. Looked up from germline, CDR1 is MDHEN and CDR2 is SYDVKM. The CDR3 covers 15 residues. The CDR3: CASSVGTGFYNEQFF. The CDR3 DNA follows: TGTGCCAGCAGTGTAGGGACAGGGTTCTACAATGAGCAGTTCTTC.

The chain uses TRBV19 and TRBJ1-4, with D perhaps TRBD1 (6 bases). The germline V gene encodes CDR1 LNHDA and CDR2 SQIVND (reference sequence). Trimming took 5 bases from V and 5 from J, leaving 9 bases between them. This CDR3 has 13 residues. CDR3 residues: CASSWGLNEKLFF. In nucleotides, the CDR3 is TGTGCCAGTAGTTGGGGGCTGAATGAAAAACTGTTTTTT.

This chain uses TRBV14 with TRBJ1-2; D may be TRBD1 (6 bases). Germline V gene sequence: CDR1 SGHDN, CDR2 FVKESK. Trimming removed 0 bases from V and 4 bases from J, with 18 bases in between. There are 17 residues in the CDR3. The CDR3 spells CASSQDGYGGATYGYTF. The CDR3 DNA sequence: TGTGCCAGCAGCCAAGATGGGTATGGGGGCGCGACCTATGGCTACACCTTC.

Here the CDR3 reads CASSLGGAQPQHF. The CDR3 nucleotides are TGTGCCAGCAGTTTAGGGGGGGCTCAGCCCCAGCATTTT. V is TRBV28 and J is TRBJ1-5; the D gene is possibly TRBD1 (6 bases). Deletions cut 2 bases from V and 6 bases from J, with 8 bases between. The germline V gene encodes CDR1 MDHEN and CDR2 SYDVKM. CDR3 length: 13 residues.